The rows below give T cell receptor beta chains drawn from one sample of a study of T cell therapy after organ transplantation. The antigens these receptors bind are not known. Only in-frame clones appear in the TCRdb table, and some are missing; sequencing was by immunoSEQ multiplex PCR. The sample has over 20,000 clones; around 83% are singletons. Sequencing used CD8+ T cells from blood, obtained after autologous CMV-specific T cell therapy. These receptors all come from a human patient who had received a solid organ transplant and had CMV disease. The graft donor may be the source of some T cells. The CDR3 runs from the conserved cysteine through the conserved F or W. The D gene is left open where the match is weak. Clone size is not always given. Where it is, it says once, few, many or a class for expanded clones.

j_call,v_call,d_call,clone_size,cdr3_aa,cdr3_nt
TRBJ1-5,TRBV4-2,NA,NA,CASSQDYTGPNQPQHF,TGTGCCAGCAGCCAAGATTACACAGGGCCTAATCAGCCCCAGCATTTT
TRBJ1-6,TRBV4-3,TRBD1,few,CASSPQGDYNSPLHF,TGCGCCAGCAGCCCCCAGGGGGACTATAATTCACCCCTCCACTTT
TRBJ1-4,TRBV5-6,NA,NA,CASSLATSVSEKLFF,TGTGCCAGCAGCTTGGCGACTTCAGTAAGCGAAAAACTGTTTTTT
TRBJ1-1,TRBV7-2,NA,NA,CVSATSRADTEAFF,TGTGTCAGCGCAACCAGTCGGGCGGACACTGAAGCTTTCTTT
TRBJ2-2,TRBV9,NA,once,CASSAGITGELFF,TGTGCCAGCAGCGCAGGGATTACCGGGGAGCTGTTTTTT
TRBJ2-5,TRBV7-9,TRBD2,NA,CASSLVGLEETQYF,TGTGCCAGCAGCTTAGTTGGACTAGAAGAGACCCAGTACTTC
TRBJ2-7,TRBV28,NA,NA,CASSLLLASVEQYF,TGTGCCAGCAGTTTATTACTAGCTTCTGTCGAGCAGTACTTC
TRBJ1-5,TRBV6-5,NA,NA,CASSYSIENQPQHF,TGTGCCAGCAGTTACTCGATCGAAAATCAGCCCCAGCATTTT
TRBJ1-6,TRBV5-6,NA,NA,CASSRTSGRSPLHF,TGTGCCAGCAGCAGGACCTCGGGACGCTCACCCCTCCACTTT
TRBJ2-5,TRBV4-3,NA,NA,CASSQDFAGSETQYF,TGCGCCAGCAGCCAAGATTTCGCAGGGTCAGAGACCCAGTACTTC
TRBJ2-7,TRBV28,NA,medium-sized,CASSPANYEQYF,TGTGCCAGCAGTCCGGCCAACTACGAGCAGTACTTC
TRBJ1-1,TRBV9,NA,few,CASSVGQRAPEAFF,TGTGCCAGCAGCGTAGGACAGCGAGCTCCTGAAGCTTTCTTT
TRBJ1-5,TRBV4-1,NA,NA,CASSQVASNQPQHF,TGCGCCAGCAGCCAAGTGGCTAGCAATCAGCCCCAGCATTTT
TRBJ2-6,TRBV12-2,NA,NA,CASRIRLTPHKVGTF,TGTGCAAGTCGCATCCGTCTGACTCCACACAAAGTCGGGACTTTC
TRBJ1-1,TRBV7-2,TRBD1,few,CASSLGQPLLAFF,TGTGCCAGCAGCTTGGGACAGCCGTTGCTAGCTTTCTTT
TRBJ2-7,TRBV20-1,NA,medium-sized,CSAEPGYEQYF,TGCAGTGCCGAACCCGGGTACGAGCAGTACTTC
TRBJ1-5,TRBV28,NA,NA,CASRPTGLLPQHF,TGTGCCAGCAGGCCGACAGGCCTATTGCCCCAGCATTTT
TRBJ2-5,TRBV5-4,NA,NA,CASSLGGPGFQETQYF,TGTGCCAGCAGCTTGGGTGGTCCGGGGTTCCAAGAGACCCAGTACTTC
TRBJ1-2,TRBV5-1,TRBD1,NA,CASSQTTGGSNYGYTF,TGCGCCAGCAGCCAAACGACAGGGGGATCGAACTATGGCTACACCTTC
TRBJ2-3,TRBV2,TRBD2,once,CASSPGLARGADTQYF,TGTGCCAGCAGTCCCGGACTAGCCAGGGGAGCAGATACGCAGTATTTT
TRBJ1-1,TRBV12-5,NA,NA,CASGLGSPVAEAFF,TGTGCTAGTGGTTTGGGGAGCCCGGTAGCTGAAGCTTTCTTT
TRBJ1-3,TRBV19,NA,NA,CASSIGTPISGNTIYF,TGTGCCAGTAGTATCGGGACACCGATCTCTGGAAACACCATATATTTT
TRBJ2-7,TRBV7-9,NA,few,CASSLAALYEQYF,TGTGCCAGCAGCTTAGCCGCCCTCTACGAGCAGTACTTC
TRBJ1-5,TRBV25-1,NA,NA,CASNEDTPGYNSNQPQHF,TGTGCCAGCAACGAAGATACCCCGGGATATAATAGCAATCAGCCCCAGCATTTT
TRBJ2-7,TRBV28,NA,NA,CASSLASYEQYF,TGTGCCAGCAGTTTGGCCAGCTACGAGCAGTACTTC
TRBJ2-5,TRBV19,TRBD2,NA,CASSVDSGGVRETQYF,TGTGCCAGTAGTGTCGATAGCGGGGGGGTACGAGAGACCCAGTACTTC
TRBJ2-7,TRBV1,NA,NA,CTSSPSLAYEQYF,TGCACCAGCAGCCCCTCGCTGGCCTACGAGCAGTACTTC
TRBJ1-3,TRBV4-3,NA,NA,CASSLDVTGNTIYF,TGCGCCAGCAGCCTAGACGTAACTGGAAACACCATATATTTT
TRBJ2-1,TRBV7-9,NA,NA,CASSFGTGSFF,NA
TRBJ2-1,TRBV4-3,NA,NA,CASSQETSSYNEQFF,TGCGCCAGCAGCCAAGAGACAAGCTCCTACAATGAGCAGTTCTTC
TRBJ2-5,TRBV4-1,NA,NA,CASSQGESGSSETQYF,TGCGCCAGCAGCCAAGGCGAATCGGGCAGTTCAGAGACCCAGTACTTC
TRBJ1-5,TRBV7-4,NA,NA,CASSLETSVTNSNQPQHF,TGTGCCAGCAGCTTAGAAACATCGGTCACTAATAGCAATCAGCCCCAGCATTTT
TRBJ1-1,TRBV27,TRBD1,NA,CASSTLGQGTEAFF,TGTGCCAGCTCCACCCTCGGACAGGGCACTGAAGCTTTCTTT
TRBJ2-7,TRBV28,NA,medium-sized,CASSPGVHYEQYF,TGTGCCAGCAGCCCGGGGGTTCATTACGAGCAGTACTTC
TRBJ2-3,TRBV7-6,NA,NA,CASSFRGHSTDTQYF,TGTGCCAGCAGCTTCCGGGGCCACTCCACAGATACGCAGTATTTT
TRBJ2-5,TRBV7-9,NA,NA,CASSPWVDEETQYF,TGTGCCAGCAGCCCATGGGTTGACGAAGAGACCCAGTACTTC
TRBJ1-2,TRBV29-1,NA,NA,CSVGGLYGYTF,TGCAGCGTTGGCGGACTCTATGGCTACACCTTC
TRBJ1-1,TRBV5-1,NA,NA,CASSLMRSRDWNTEAFF,TGCGCCAGCAGCTTGATGCGGTCCCGGGACTGGAACACTGAAGCTTTCTTT
TRBJ2-5,TRBV7-8,TRBD2,NA,CASSLVASGGPEETQYF,TGTGCCAGCAGCTTAGTCGCCAGCGGGGGACCCGAAGAGACCCAGTACTTC
TRBJ1-1,TRBV11-3,NA,NA,CASSPALGMNTEAFF,TGTGCCAGCAGCCCAGCGTTAGGGATGAACACTGAAGCTTTCTTT
TRBJ2-2,TRBV4-1,NA,NA,CASSQDRVIGELFF,TGCGCCAGCAGCCAAGATCGGGTAATAGGGGAGCTGTTTTTT
TRBJ2-7,TRBV21-1,NA,NA,CASSKLRDRGNEQYF,TGTGCCAGCAGCAAATTGCGGGACAGGGGAAACGAGCAGTACTTC
TRBJ2-1,TRBV6-1,NA,NA,CASSELMGSGNEQFF,TGTGCCAGCAGTGAGTTGATGGGGAGCGGCAATGAGCAGTTCTTC